The entry below describes one T cell receptor (beta chain). Its target is unknown. Other DNA sequences of this sample code for an identical CDR3. This specimen comes from a study of CD8+ T cells in alopecia areata. Study-wide background: Tofacitinib administration to treated patients was oral, at 5 to 10 mg twice daily.

Germline V CDR1 and CDR2: SQVTM, ANQGSEA. The V and J ends lost 3 bases and 6 bases, in that order; junction bases with no gene match: 1. The CDR3 runs to 11 residues. Treatment of the sample: oral pan-JAK inhibitor, 5-10 mg twice daily. General study results and limits: Normal scalp showed lower clonality than lesional scalp, especially alopecia totalis/universalis. Normal skin contains resident alphabeta T cells, and these are also sequenced in scalp samples.

Extraction and reverse transcription of RNA yielded cDNA as the sequencing template. Measured with immunoSEQ multiplex PCR; TCRdb has only the in-frame clones, and not every one. Among roughly 92,000 clones listed, just over 70% were seen once. The clonotype comes from a human donor with alopecia areata. The sample in question was CD8+ T cells sorted from blood, obtained between weeks 43 and 45, from a patient treated with tofacitinib. The rearrangement uses TRBV29-1 and TRBJ1-2; 7 bases line up with TRBD1. The CDR3, as DNA: TGCAGCGTTGACAGGGGGAATGGCTACACCTTC. Translated: CSVDRGNGYTF.